The 18 T cell receptor beta chains presented below share a single source sample, sequenced in a study of cytomegalovirus exposure and HLA in healthy donors. The PCR had 60 Vbeta and 13 Jbeta primers. This table comes from immunoSEQ multiplex PCR, and its TCRdb copy is limited to in-frame clones, with some not included. The sample holds roughly 140,000 clones, around four fifths seen once. Material: PBMCs. The receptors here all came from a male donor in good health and CMV-seronegative.

The chain recombines TRBV2 with TRBJ1-5; D may be TRBD1 (5 bases). V was pared by 9 bases and J by 1 base, with 10 bases between. The CDR3 is made up of 13 amino acids. CDR1 SNHLY and CDR2 FYNNEI come from the germline V gene. CDR3 in amino acids: CASGRGSNQPQHF. In DNA, the CDR3 is TGTGCCAGTGGGCGGGGGAGCAATCAGCCCCAGCATTTT. Full variable domain (missing parts from reference TRBV2 and TRBJ1-5): EPEVTQTPSHQVTQMGQEVILRCVPISNHLYFYWYRQILGQKVEFLVSFYNNEISEKSEIFDDQFSVERPDGSNFTLKIRSTKLEDSAMYFCASGRGSNQPQHFGDGTRLSIL.

The chain is built from TRBV19 and TRBJ2-6; 9 positions match TRBD1. Trimming at V came to 0 bases and at J to 0 bases, leaving 3 bases not matched to a gene. CDR3 length: 18 residues. Per germline, CDR1 LNHDA and CDR2 SQIVND (reference sequence). The CDR3 reads CASSIDWDRDSGANVLTF. The CDR3 DNA follows: TGTGCCAGTAGTATAGATTGGGACAGGGACTCTGGGGCCAACGTCCTGACTTTC.

The chain combines TRBV6-1 with TRBJ2-5, with a weak D call TRBD1 (7 bases). Germline V CDR1 and CDR2: MNHNS, SASEGT. Trimming shortened V by 6 bases and J by 5 bases, and 16 bases separated the two germline ends. The CDR3 length is 14 residues. The CDR3 DNA is TGTGCCAGCAGGCCAGGGGGAGGAGGCGAGACCCAGTACTTC. Translation: CASRPGGGGETQYF.

This chain connects TRBV7-6 to TRBJ2-3; possible D gene TRBD2, 7 bases. The length of the CDR3 is 16 residues. The V gene's germline CDR1 is SGHVS and CDR2 FNYEAQ. Trimming removed 2 bases at V and 0 bases at J, with 12 bases between. CDR3 sequence: CASSLSAGASTDTQYF. For the CDR3, the DNA is TGTGCCAGCAGCTTATCCGCGGGGGCTAGCACAGATACGCAGTATTTT. The complete variable domain, with remaining parts taken from reference TRBV7-6 and TRBJ2-3, reads GAGVSQSPRYKVTKRGQDVALRCDPISGHVSLYWYRQALGQGPEFLTYFNYEAQQDKSGLPNDRFSAERPEGSISTLTIQRTEQRDSAMYRCASSLSAGASTDTQYFGPGTRLTVL.

The V gene is TRBV19, the J gene TRBJ2-7, with unresolved D. CDR3 length equals 12 residues. V lost 2 bases and J 6 bases, leaving 8 bases between the germline ends. The germline gives CDR1 LNHDA, CDR2 SQIVND (reference sequence). The CDR3 region has the DNA TGTGCCAGTAGTATATCATTCGGCGAGCAGTACTTC. This gives the protein CASSISFGEQYF.

This clone was picked up one time. This sequence joins TRBV30 and TRBJ1-1; D possibly corresponds to TRBD1 (6 bases). This CDR3 comprises 20 residues. Germline V gene sequence: CDR1 GTSNPN, CDR2 SVGIG (reference sequence). V was shortened by 4 bases and J by 3 bases, with 33 bases between the two germline ends. CDR3 in amino acids: CAWNPSARALGGDEDTEAFF. The CDR3 nucleotides read TGTGCCTGGAATCCCTCCGCCAGGGCCCTAGGGGGGGACGAGGACACTGAAGCTTTCTTT.

This clone was counted only a few times. The chain couples TRBV5-1 to TRBJ2-7, with TRBD1 matching 12 bases. The CDR3 totals 15 residues. V lost 3 bases, J lost 2 bases, and 3 bases stayed unmatched. Germline-derived CDR1 and CDR2 are SGHRS and YFSETQ. The CDR3 region is CASSYGTGGTYEQYF. As DNA, the CDR3 is TGCGCCAGCAGCTACGGGACAGGGGGCACCTACGAGCAGTACTTC.

V is TRBV5-4 and J is TRBJ2-1; 8 bases line up with TRBD2. CDR1 and CDR2 from the germline V gene are SGHNT and YYREEE (reference sequence). The CDR3 contains 15 residues. After removal of 4 bases from V and 1 base from J, the junction contained 4 bases not matched to a gene. CDR3 coding DNA: TGTGCCAGCAGCCCAGCGGGAGCTTCCTACAATGAGCAGTTCTTC. It translates to CASSPAGASYNEQFF.

The V call is TRBV28, the J call TRBJ2-3; D is undetermined. CDR1 MDHEN and CDR2 SYDVKM come from the germline V gene. The CDR3 loop spans 14 amino acids. V was trimmed by 1 base and J by 8 bases, leaving 13 bases between them. The CDR3 region has the DNA TGTGCCAGCAGTTTATCTGTCGACTTTGGTACGCAGTATTTT. It yields the protein CASSLSVDFGTQYF.

V and J are TRBV4-3 and TRBJ2-7; D might be TRBD1 (6 bases). This CDR3 is built from 14 residues. Trimming took 0 bases from V and 3 from J, leaving 9 bases between them. Germline V gives CDR1 LGHNA, CDR2 YSLEER. The CDR3 DNA is TGCGCCAGCAGCCAAGATCGACAGGACTACGAGCAGTACTTC. The encoded protein is CASSQDRQDYEQYF.

The chain recombines TRBV25-1 with TRBJ2-5; 13 bases fit TRBD2. The CDR3 runs to 18 residues. CDR1 and CDR2 from the germline V gene are MGHDK and SYGVNS. With 5 bases clipped from V and 0 bases from J, the junction kept 9 bases outside the gene matches. CDR3 sequence: CASSTPGTSGDYQETQYF. CDR3 DNA sequence: TGTGCCAGCAGTACCCCGGGGACTAGCGGGGATTACCAAGAGACCCAGTACTTC.

This chain uses TRBV6-1 with TRBJ2-5; 7 bases are a match to TRBD2. This CDR3 has 14 amino acids. Germline CDR1 and CDR2: MNHNS and SASEGT. The trim removed 3 bases at V and 5 bases at J, leaving 6 bases unmatched. The chain's CDR3 is CASSEGGDWETQYF. The CDR3 DNA reads as TGTGCCAGCAGTGAGGGGGGGGATTGGGAGACCCAGTACTTC.

This rearrangement joins TRBV10-3 to TRBJ2-5; a weak D match, TRBD1 (6 bases). Germline assignment: CDR1 ENHRY and CDR2 SYGVKD. V lost 0 bases to trimming and J lost 2 bases, with 7 bases between them. The CDR3 is 14 amino acids. The CDR3 here is CAISESGQQETQYF. The CDR3, as DNA: TGTGCCATCAGTGAGTCTGGACAGCAAGAGACCCAGTACTTC.

V usage is TRBV6-5 and J usage is TRBJ2-1; D might be TRBD2 (5 bases). The V and J ends lost 4 bases and 8 bases respectively, with 18 bases between them. The CDR3 length is 15 residues. Germline CDR1 is MNHEY and CDR2 is SVGAGI. CDR3 DNA: TGTGCCAGCAGTTTCACAGCGGCCTTGGTGGATGAGCAGTTCTTC. Amino acids: CASSFTAALVDEQFF.

The chain employs TRBV28 and TRBJ2-7; TRBD1 matches 9 bases. The CDR3 is 14 amino acids. Germline-derived CDR1 and CDR2 are MDHEN and SYDVKM. Trimming at V came to 7 bases and at J to 4 bases, leaving 8 bases not matched to a gene. Written as DNA, the CDR3 is TGTGCCAGCACCACCCCACAGGGGGCATACGAGCAGTACTTC. This translates into CASTTPQGAYEQYF. The whole variable domain, remainder taken from reference TRBV28 and TRBJ2-7, is DVKVTQSSRYLVKRTGEKVFLECVQDMDHENMFWYRQDPGLGLRLIYFSYDVKMKEKGDIPEGYSVSREKKERFSLILESASTNQTSMYLCASTTPQGAYEQYFGPGTRLTVT.

The V call is TRBV6-4, the J call TRBJ1-2, with no clear D. Germline lookup yields CDR1 MRHNA and CDR2 SNTAGT. The CDR3 is made up of 12 amino acids. V lost 2 bases to trimming and J lost 5 bases, with 6 bases between them. In nucleotides, the CDR3 is TGTGCCAGCAGTGACAGGGAGTATGGCTACACCTTC. Encoded protein: CASSDREYGYTF.

The rearrangement joins TRBV11-3 to TRBJ2-7; possibly TRBD1 for D (6 bases). There are 17 residues in the CDR3. V gave up 1 base and J gave up 4 bases, with 20 bases separating them. The germline V gene has CDR1 SGHNT and CDR2 YENEEA. The CDR3 region is CASSLGGWGKRGYEQYF. CDR3 DNA sequence: TGTGCCAGCAGCTTAGGGGGGTGGGGTAAAAGGGGGTACGAGCAGTACTTC. Full variable domain (missing parts from reference TRBV11-3 and TRBJ2-7): EAGVVQSPRYKIIEKKQPVAFWCNPISGHNTLYWYLQNLGQGPELLIRYENEEAVDDSQLPKDRFSAERLKGVDSTLKIQPAELGDSAVYLCASSLGGWGKRGYEQYFGPGTRLTVT.

The chain employs TRBV27 and TRBJ2-7; tentatively, D is TRBD2 (6 bases). Germline CDR1 reads MNHEY; CDR2 reads SMNVEV (reference sequence). V was clipped by 7 bases and J by 6 bases, with 10 bases between them. The CDR3 consists of 11 residues. The CDR3 loop reads CASTAGSEQYF. CDR3 DNA: TGTGCCAGCACCGCGGGGTCCGAGCAGTACTTC.